The next 14 T cell receptor beta chains were all read from a single sample in a study of blood T cell repertoires in COVID-19. Data came from immunoSEQ multiplex PCR; TCRdb stores just in-frame clones and leaves some out. The data hold 200,000 to 300,000 clones, with less than 90% observed a single time. The sequenced sample was peripheral blood. All receptors come from a man younger than 45 with active or convalescent COVID-19.

The J gene is TRBJ2-2, the V gene TRBV4-3; the D gene is possibly TRBD1 (6 bases). CDR1 LGHNA and CDR2 YSLEER come from the germline V gene. Trimming left V 0 bases short and J 8 bases short, with 19 bases between. The CDR3 length is 17 residues. In nucleotides, the CDR3 is TGCGCCAGCAGCCAAGATCTCCCACAGGGCGAGGGGGGGGAGCTGTTTTTT. This encodes CASSQDLPQGEGGELFF.

CDR3 coding DNA: TGTGCCATCAGTGACGTGGTGCGGGGGGACGATGAGCAGTTCTTC. This translates into CAISDVVRGDDEQFF. The chain joins TRBV10-3 to TRBJ2-1; 8 bases are shared with TRBD2. The CDR3 extends over 15 amino acids. Germline CDR1 reads ENHRY; CDR2 reads SYGVKD. V shed 3 bases, J shed 8 bases, and the junction held 9 bases outside the gene matches.

The rearrangement uses TRBV29-1 and TRBJ2-3, with 15 bases fitting TRBD2. Germline lookup yields CDR1 SQVTM and CDR2 ANQGSEA. The CDR3 sequence is 15 residues long. V lost 6 bases to trimming and J lost 2 bases; unmatched junction nucleotides: 3. The CDR3 sequence: CSVGLAGGHTDTQYF. The CDR3 DNA sequence: TGCAGCGTCGGACTAGCGGGGGGGCACACAGATACGCAGTATTTT.

This sequence joins TRBV5-4 and TRBJ1-4, with D possibly TRBD1 on 6 matching bases. Germline CDR1 SGHNT, CDR2 YYREEE (reference sequence). The CDR3 is 14 amino acids. Trimming removed 0 bases at V and 4 bases at J, with 7 bases between. The CDR3 loop reads CASSLGTVNEKLFF. CDR3 bases: TGTGCCAGCAGCTTGGGGACAGTTAATGAAAAACTGTTTTTT.

CDR3 nucleotides: TGTGCCAGCAGCTTAATGTTTGGGAGTGTTTCAGATACGCAGTATTTT. The encoded protein is CASSLMFGSVSDTQYF. The V gene is TRBV5-6, the J gene TRBJ2-3; a weak D match, TRBD2 (5 bases). The length of the CDR3 is 16 residues. Germline lookup yields CDR1 SGHDT and CDR2 YYEEEE. Trimming pared 2 bases from V and 4 bases from J, leaving 17 bases between.

V usage is TRBV7-3 and J usage is TRBJ2-1; 11 bases agree with TRBD2. V gave up 5 bases and J gave up 5 bases; unmatched junction bases: 5. The CDR3 length is 15 residues. Germline CDR1 and CDR2: SGHTA and FQGTGA. This chain's CDR3 is CASSDTTSGDNEQFF. In DNA, the CDR3 is TGTGCCAGCAGCGATACGACTAGCGGGGACAATGAGCAGTTCTTC. Filled out from reference TRBV7-3 and TRBJ2-1, the complete variable domain reads GAGVSQTPSNKVTEKGKYVELRCDPISGHTALYWYRQSLGQGPEFLIYFQGTGAADDSGLPNDRFFAVRPEGSVSTLKIQRTERGDSAVYLCASSDTTSGDNEQFFGPGTRLTVL.

This rearrangement joins TRBV7-2 to TRBJ1-1, with TRBD1 matching 7 bases. With 2 bases clipped from V and 6 bases from J, the junction kept 6 bases outside the gene matches. Germline V gene lookup returns CDR1 SGHTA and CDR2 FQGNSA. This CDR3 is 14 amino acids long. The CDR3 DNA reads as TGTGCCAGCAGCTTACAGGGGGTTAAGTCTGAAGCTTTCTTT. It translates to CASSLQGVKSEAFF.

This chain connects TRBV28 to TRBJ1-1; no definite D call. Trimming removed 6 bases from V and 0 bases from J, with 14 bases in between. The CDR3 is 15 amino acids. Germline loops: CDR1 MDHEN, CDR2 SYDVKM. The CDR3 DNA reads as TGTGCCAGCAGCCAACGTACGGTCATGAACACTGAAGCTTTCTTT. Translating gives CASSQRTVMNTEAFF.

This chain uses TRBV18 with TRBJ2-7; D not certain. Trimming cost V 2 bases and J 1 base, with 15 bases left between them. The CDR3 has 16 amino acids. Germline CDR1 KGHSH, CDR2 LQKENI. In nucleotides, the CDR3 is TGTGCCAGCTCACCATCCCGTGGGCGTCCATCCTACGAGCAGTACTTC. This encodes CASSPSRGRPSYEQYF.

The V and J genes are TRBV10-2 and TRBJ2-7; 7 bases match TRBD1. Per the germline V gene, CDR1 is WSHSY and CDR2 is SAAADI. The CDR3 is 16 amino acids. Trimming cost V 0 bases and J 0 bases; bases outside gene matches: 5. CDR3 residues: CASSESTGLNSYEQYF. CDR3 sequence (DNA): TGCGCCAGCAGTGAGTCGACAGGGCTGAACTCCTACGAGCAGTACTTC.

The CDR3 nucleotides read TGCGCCAGCGGGCAGGACAGGGGGGCGGGGGAGCAGTACTTC. This gives the protein CASGQDRGAGEQYF. The chain couples TRBV5-1 to TRBJ2-7; 10 nucleotides match TRBD1. Germline CDR1 is SGHRS and CDR2 is YFSETQ. The V gene end was trimmed by 7 bases and the J gene end by 7 bases; junction bases not matched to a gene: 11. The CDR3 covers 14 residues.

CDR3 coding DNA: TGTGCCAGCACCTCCACAGGGGACCCGACGGCCTCCTACGAGCAGTACTTC. Translating it yields CASTSTGDPTASYEQYF. This chain connects TRBV7-9 to TRBJ2-7; TRBD1 aligns across 7 bases. V shed 7 bases, J shed 0 bases, and the junction held 15 bases outside the gene matches. CDR3 length: 17 residues. The V gene's germline CDR1 is SEHNR and CDR2 FQNEAQ (reference sequence).

This chain joins TRBV29-1 and TRBJ2-1, with a possible D match to TRBD2 (6 bases). Germline assignment: CDR1 SQVTM and CDR2 ANQGSEA. V lost 1 base, J lost 4 bases, and 11 bases lay in between. The CDR3 spans 14 residues. CDR3 sequence: CSVEVLADYNEQFF. The CDR3 DNA reads as TGCAGCGTTGAAGTACTAGCAGATTACAATGAGCAGTTCTTC.

The J gene is TRBJ1-2, the V gene TRBV2, with 8 bases identical to TRBD1. This CDR3 contains 15 residues. V was clipped by 6 bases and J by 8 bases; unmatched bases: 14. Germline V gene sequence: CDR1 SNHLY, CDR2 FYNNEI. CDR3 sequence reads: CASRSGQGVLQGYTF. The DNA for the CDR3 is TGTGCCAGCAGGAGCGGACAGGGAGTACTTCAAGGCTACACCTTC.